This T cell receptor beta chain appears in the sequencing data of a study of beta chain features in type 1 diabetes. Trimming cost V 9 bases and J 1 base, with 13 bases left between them. The CDR3 sequence is 13 residues long. Germline V gene sequence: CDR1 SGHDT, CDR2 YYEEEE. Of the isolated RNA, all was reverse transcribed, and so the sequenced material was expressed TCRB transcripts. The method was immunoSEQ multiplex PCR; TCRdb's version includes in-frame clones alone and lacks a portion of them. The profile shows 140,000 or so clones, roughly 10% of them singletons. The gene calls are TRBV5-6 and TRBJ2-5, with D perhaps matching TRBD2 (5 bases). The source is a man aged 18 to 29 in good health. Sequencing was carried out using naive CD4+ T cells from blood. CDR3 loop: CATHRGSQETQYF. Here the CDR3 DNA reads TGTGCCACCCATCGAGGGAGCCAAGAGACCCAGTACTTC.